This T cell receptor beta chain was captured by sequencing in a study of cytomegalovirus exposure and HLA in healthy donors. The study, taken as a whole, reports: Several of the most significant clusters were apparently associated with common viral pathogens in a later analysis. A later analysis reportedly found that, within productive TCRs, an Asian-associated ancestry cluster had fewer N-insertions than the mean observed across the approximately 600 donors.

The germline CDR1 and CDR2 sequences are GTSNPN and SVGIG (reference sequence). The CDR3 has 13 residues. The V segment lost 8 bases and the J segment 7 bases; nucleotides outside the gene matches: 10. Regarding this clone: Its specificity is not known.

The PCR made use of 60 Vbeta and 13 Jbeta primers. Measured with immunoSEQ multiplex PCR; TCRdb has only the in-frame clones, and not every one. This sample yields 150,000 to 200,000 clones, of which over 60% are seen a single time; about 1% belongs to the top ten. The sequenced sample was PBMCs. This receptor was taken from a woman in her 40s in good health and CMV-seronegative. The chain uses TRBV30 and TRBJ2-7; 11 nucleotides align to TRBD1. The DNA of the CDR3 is TGTGCCGGCGGACAGGGGGCTGTGAGGGAGCAGTACTTC. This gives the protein CAGGQGAVREQYF.